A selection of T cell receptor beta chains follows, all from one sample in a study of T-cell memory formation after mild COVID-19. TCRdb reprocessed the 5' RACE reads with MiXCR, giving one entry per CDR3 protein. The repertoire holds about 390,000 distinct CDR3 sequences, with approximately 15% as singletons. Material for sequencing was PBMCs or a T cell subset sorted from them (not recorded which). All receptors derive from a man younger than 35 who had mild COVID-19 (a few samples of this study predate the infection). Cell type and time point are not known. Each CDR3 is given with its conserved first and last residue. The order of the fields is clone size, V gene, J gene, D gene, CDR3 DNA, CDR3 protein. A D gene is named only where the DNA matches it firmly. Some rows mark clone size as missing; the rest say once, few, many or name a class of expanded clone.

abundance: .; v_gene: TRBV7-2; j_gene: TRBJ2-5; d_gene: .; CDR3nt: TGTGCCAGCTCTCGGGCGGAGACCCAGTACTTC; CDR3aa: CASSRAETQYF
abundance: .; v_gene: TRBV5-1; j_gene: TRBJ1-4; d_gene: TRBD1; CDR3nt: TGCGCCAGCAGCCTTCGGACAGGGCGGTCTAATGAAAAACTGTTTTTT; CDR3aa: CASSLRTGRSNEKLFF
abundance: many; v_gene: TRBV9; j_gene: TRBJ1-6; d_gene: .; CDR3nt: TGTGCCAGCAGCGTAGCCCAAGGAGGGAATTCACCCCTCCACTTT; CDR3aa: CASSVAQGGNSPLHF
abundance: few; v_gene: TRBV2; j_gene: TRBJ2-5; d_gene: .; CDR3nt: TGTGCCAGCCACTCGGCTGAGACCCAGTACTTC; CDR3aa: CASHSAETQYF
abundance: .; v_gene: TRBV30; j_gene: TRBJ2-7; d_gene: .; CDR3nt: TGTGCCTGGAGGGGGCCGGGAAAGACCTACGAGCAGTACTTC; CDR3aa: CAWRGPGKTYEQYF
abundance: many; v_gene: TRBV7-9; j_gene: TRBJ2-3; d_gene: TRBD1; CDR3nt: TGTGCCGGGCTGAGGGGGCCCACAGATACGCAGTATTTT; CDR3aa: CAGLRGPTDTQYF
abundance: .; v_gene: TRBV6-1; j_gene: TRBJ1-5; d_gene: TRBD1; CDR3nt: TGTGCCAGCAGTGACCGACAGGGAATAGGCAATCAGCCCCAGCATTTT; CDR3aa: CASSDRQGIGNQPQHF
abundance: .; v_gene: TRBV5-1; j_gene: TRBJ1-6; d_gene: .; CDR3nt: TGCGCCAGCAGCTTCGGCGGCGGAGATAATTCACCCCTCCACTTT; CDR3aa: CASSFGGGDNSPLHF
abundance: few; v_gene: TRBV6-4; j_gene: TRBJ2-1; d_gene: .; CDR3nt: TGTGCCAGCAGTGTGGGGCCCTACAATGAGCAGTTCTTC; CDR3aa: CASSVGPYNEQFF
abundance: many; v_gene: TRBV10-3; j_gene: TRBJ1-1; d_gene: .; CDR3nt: TGTGCCATTCAGGTGAACACTGAAGCTTTCTTT; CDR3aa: CAIQVNTEAFF
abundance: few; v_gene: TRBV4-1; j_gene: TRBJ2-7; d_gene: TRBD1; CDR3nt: TGCGCCAGCAGCCCGATCGGGACAGAGAGCTCCTACGAGCAGTACTTC; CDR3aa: CASSPIGTESSYEQYF
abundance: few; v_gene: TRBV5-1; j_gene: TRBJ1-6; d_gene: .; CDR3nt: TGCGCCAGCAGCTTGGACCATCCGTATTCACCCCTCCACTTT; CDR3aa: CASSLDHPYSPLHF
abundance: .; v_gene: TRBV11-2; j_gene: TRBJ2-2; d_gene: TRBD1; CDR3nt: TGTGCCAGCAGCGTTCATAGCGGACAGGGGGCGGCCGGGGAGCTGTTTTTT; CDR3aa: CASSVHSGQGAAGELFF
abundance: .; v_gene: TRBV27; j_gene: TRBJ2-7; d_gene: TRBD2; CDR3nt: TGTGCCAGCAGGACTAGCGGGGCACTCTCCTACGAGCAGTACTTC; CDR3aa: CASRTSGALSYEQYF
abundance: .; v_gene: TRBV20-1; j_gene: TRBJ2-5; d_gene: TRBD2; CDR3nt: TGCAGTGAGGGGACTAGCGGAGCCGGTCAAGAGACCCAGTACTTC; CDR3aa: CSEGTSGAGQETQYF
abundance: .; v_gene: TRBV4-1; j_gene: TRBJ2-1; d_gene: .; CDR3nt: TGCGCCAGCAGTCACCCCGGAGGCGAGCAGTTCTTC; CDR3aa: CASSHPGGEQFF
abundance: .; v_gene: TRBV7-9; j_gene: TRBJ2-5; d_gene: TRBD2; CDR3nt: TGTGCCAGCAGCACCGGACTAGCGGGAAGGTACCAAGAGACCCAGTACTTC; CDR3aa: CASSTGLAGRYQETQYF
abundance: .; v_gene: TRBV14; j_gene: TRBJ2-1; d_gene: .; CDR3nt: TGTGCCAGCAGCGGGCACGGGACTTACAATGAGCAGTTCTTC; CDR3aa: CASSGHGTYNEQFF
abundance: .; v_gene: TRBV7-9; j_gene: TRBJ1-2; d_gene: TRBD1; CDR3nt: TGTGCCAGCAGCATCTCCGGGACAGGGAAGATCTATGGCTACACCTTC; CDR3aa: CASSISGTGKIYGYTF
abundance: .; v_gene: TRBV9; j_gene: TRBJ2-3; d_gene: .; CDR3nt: TGTGCCAGCAGCGTAGCGGGGGTCACTCCAGATACGCAGTATTTT; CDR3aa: CASSVAGVTPDTQYF
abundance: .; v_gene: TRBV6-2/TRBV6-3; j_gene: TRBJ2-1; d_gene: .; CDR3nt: TGTGCCAGCAGTCCCGACGTCCGCGAGCAGTTCTTC; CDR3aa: CASSPDVREQFF
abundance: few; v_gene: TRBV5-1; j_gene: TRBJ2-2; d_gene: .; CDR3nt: TGCGCCAGCAGCTTGCCACAGAACACCGGGGAGCTGTTTTTT; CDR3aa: CASSLPQNTGELFF
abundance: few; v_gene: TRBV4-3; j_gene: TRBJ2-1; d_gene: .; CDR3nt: TGCGCCAGCAGCCAAGGATTATCAGGCTTAGGGGGGGGACCTGAGCAGTTCTTC; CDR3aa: CASSQGLSGLGGGPEQFF
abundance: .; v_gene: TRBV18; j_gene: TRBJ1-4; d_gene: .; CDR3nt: TGTGCCAGCTCACCCCTAATTGGGCACGGACTTGATGAAAAACTGTTTTTT; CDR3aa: CASSPLIGHGLDEKLFF
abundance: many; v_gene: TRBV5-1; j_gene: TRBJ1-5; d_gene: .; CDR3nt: TGCGCCAGCAGCCCCCTGAGGGAGGTAAATCAGCCCCAGCATTTT; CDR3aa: CASSPLREVNQPQHF
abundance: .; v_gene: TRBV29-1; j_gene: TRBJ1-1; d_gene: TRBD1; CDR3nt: TGCAGCGTGAGGACAGGGCCCGCGGACACTGAAGCTTTCTTT; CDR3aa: CSVRTGPADTEAFF
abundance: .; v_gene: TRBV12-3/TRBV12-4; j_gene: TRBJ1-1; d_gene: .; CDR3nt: TGTGCCAGCACCCAGGGGAAAAGTTGGGCTGAAGCTTTCTTT; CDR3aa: CASTQGKSWAEAFF
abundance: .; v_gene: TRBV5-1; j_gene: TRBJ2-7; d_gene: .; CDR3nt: TGCGCCAGCAGCCGCCCGGGACACCAAGCCTACGAGCAGTACTTC; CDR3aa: CASSRPGHQAYEQYF
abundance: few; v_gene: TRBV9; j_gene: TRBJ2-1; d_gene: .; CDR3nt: TGTGCCAGCAAGACCGGACTCACCGGGAATGAGCAGTTCTTC; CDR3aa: CASKTGLTGNEQFF
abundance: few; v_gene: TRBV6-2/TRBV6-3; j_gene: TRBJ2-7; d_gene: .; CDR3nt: TGTGCCAGCAGTCACGGACAGCCTTACGAGCAGTACTTC; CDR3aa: CASSHGQPYEQYF
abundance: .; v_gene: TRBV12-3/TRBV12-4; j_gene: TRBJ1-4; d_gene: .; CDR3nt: TGTGCCAGCAGTTGGGGTGCAACTAATGAAAAACTGTTTTTT; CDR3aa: CASSWGATNEKLFF